This TCR beta chain comes out of a study of blood T cell repertoires in COVID-19. About the research overall: PBMCs, B-cell-depleted T cells, or T cells were the source of the cDNA or gDNA that made up the material.

The data were produced by immunoSEQ multiplex PCR, yet TCRdb's version contains in-frame clones alone and is incomplete. The top ten clones hold 10% of a sample with 220,000 or so clones, 85% to 90% of them seen once. Notes on this clone: Other DNA sequences from this sample encode an identical CDR3 as well.

Seattle patient enrollment occurred during active infection, with longitudinal follow-up thereafter. The CDR3 runs to 13 residues. The V end lost 6 bases, the J end lost 2 bases, and 10 bases lay between the germline ends. Per germline, CDR1 WNHNN and CDR2 SYGVQD (reference sequence). Sequencing was carried out using peripheral blood. The chain has TRBV10-1 and TRBJ2-5; possible D gene TRBD1, 6 bases. The sequence derives from a woman between 45 and 60 years old with COVID-19, enrolled during active disease. The DNA for the CDR3 is TGCGCCAGCAGCAGGGGCAGGCAAGAGACCCAGTACTTC. Its protein product is CASSRGRQETQYF.